The source of this T cell receptor (beta chain) is a study of Graves' ophthalmopathy and Graves' hyperthyroidism. Germline-derived CDR1 and CDR2 are SQVTM and ANQGSEA. CDR3 length: 14 amino acids. This clonotype was seen repeatedly, ten times or more. The junction departs from the called germline gene at one end, perhaps through a read error. Ophthalmopathy was moderately-to-severely active, CAS at least 3, NOSPECS at least 4, lasting under 3 months. Amplification from RNA transcripts yielded the TCR beta CDR3 regions. The authors performed first-round RT-PCR with HTBI primers and then a second-round multiplex PCR. TCRdb fed the multiplex PCR reads into MiXCR, producing one record per CDR3 protein. The table has hundreds of thousands of distinct CDR3 sequences, more than 40% seen once; the top ten hold 3% to 4%.

The sample was peripheral blood. The V and J genes are TRBV29-1 and TRBJ1-2; no clear D gene. This TCR derives from an adult man with Graves' ophthalmopathy. CDR3 nucleotides: TGCAGCGCTGAAGACGCACACTCTAACTATGGCTACACCTTC. Translated: CSAEDAHSNYGYTF.